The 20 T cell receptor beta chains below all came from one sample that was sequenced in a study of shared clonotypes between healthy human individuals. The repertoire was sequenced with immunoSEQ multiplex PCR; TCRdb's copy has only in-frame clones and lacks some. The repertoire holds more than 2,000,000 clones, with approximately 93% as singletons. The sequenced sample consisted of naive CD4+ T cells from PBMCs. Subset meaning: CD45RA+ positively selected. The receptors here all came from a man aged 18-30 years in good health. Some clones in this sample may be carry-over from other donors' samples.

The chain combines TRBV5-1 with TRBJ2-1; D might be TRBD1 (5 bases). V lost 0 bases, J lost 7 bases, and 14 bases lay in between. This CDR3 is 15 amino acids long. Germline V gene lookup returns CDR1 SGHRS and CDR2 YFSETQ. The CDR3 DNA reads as TGCGCCAGCAGCTTGGCCCTCCGAGACAGTAATGAGCAGTTCTTC. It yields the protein CASSLALRDSNEQFF.

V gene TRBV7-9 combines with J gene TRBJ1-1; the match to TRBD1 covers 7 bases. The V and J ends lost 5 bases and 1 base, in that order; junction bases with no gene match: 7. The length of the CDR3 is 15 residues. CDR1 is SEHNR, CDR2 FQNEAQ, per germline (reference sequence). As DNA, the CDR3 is TGTGCCAGCAGCGAACAAGGACAGGCGAACACTGAAGCTTTCTTT. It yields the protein CASSEQGQANTEAFF.

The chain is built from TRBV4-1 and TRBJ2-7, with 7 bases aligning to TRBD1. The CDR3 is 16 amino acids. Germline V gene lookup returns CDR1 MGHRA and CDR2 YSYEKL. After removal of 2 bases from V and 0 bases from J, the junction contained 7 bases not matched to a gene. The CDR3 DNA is TGCGCCAGCAGCCAACTACAGGGGACAGTCTCCTACGAGCAGTACTTC. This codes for CASSQLQGTVSYEQYF.

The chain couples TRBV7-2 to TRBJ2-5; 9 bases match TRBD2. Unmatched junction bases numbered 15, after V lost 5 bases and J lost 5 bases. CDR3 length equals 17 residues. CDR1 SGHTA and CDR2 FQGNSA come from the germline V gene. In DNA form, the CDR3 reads TGTGCCAGCAGCCACGATCCTAGCGGGGCCCGTTCGGAGACCCAGTACTTC. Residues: CASSHDPSGARSETQYF.

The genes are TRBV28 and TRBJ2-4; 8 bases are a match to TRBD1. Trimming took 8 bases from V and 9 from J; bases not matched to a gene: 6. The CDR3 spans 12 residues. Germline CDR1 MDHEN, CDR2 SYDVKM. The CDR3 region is CASASGTGIQYF. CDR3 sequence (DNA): TGTGCCAGCGCTTCCGGGACAGGCATTCAGTACTTC.

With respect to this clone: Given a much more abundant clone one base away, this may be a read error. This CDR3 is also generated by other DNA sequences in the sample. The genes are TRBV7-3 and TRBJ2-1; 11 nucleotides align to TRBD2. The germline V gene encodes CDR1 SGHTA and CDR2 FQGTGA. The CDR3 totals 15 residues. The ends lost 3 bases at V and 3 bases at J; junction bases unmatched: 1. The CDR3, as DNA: TGTGCCAGCAGCTTGGGACTAGCGGACTACAATGAGCAGTTCTTC. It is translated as CASSLGLADYNEQFF.

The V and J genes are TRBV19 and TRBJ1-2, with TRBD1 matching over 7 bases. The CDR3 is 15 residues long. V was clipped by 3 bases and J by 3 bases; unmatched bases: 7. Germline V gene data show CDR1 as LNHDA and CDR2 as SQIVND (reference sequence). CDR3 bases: TGTGCCAGTAGTATCCCCCAGGGGGAGGACTATGGCTACACCTTC. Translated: CASSIPQGEDYGYTF.

This CDR3 reads CASSLGTSGTAQYF. CDR3 DNA: TGTGCCAGCAGCCTCGGGACTAGCGGGACGGCGCAGTATTTT. This chain joins TRBV7-9 and TRBJ2-3; TRBD2 matches 13 bases. Germline V gives CDR1 SEHNR, CDR2 FQNEAQ (reference sequence). J was trimmed by 10 bases and V by 5 bases; bases with no gene match: 6. The CDR3 consists of 14 residues.

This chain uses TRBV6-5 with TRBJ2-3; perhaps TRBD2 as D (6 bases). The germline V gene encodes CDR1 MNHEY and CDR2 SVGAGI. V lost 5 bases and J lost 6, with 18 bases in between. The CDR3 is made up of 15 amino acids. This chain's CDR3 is CASSLGGVAGDTQYF. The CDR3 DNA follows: TGTGCCAGCAGTCTAGGAGGGGTCGCGGGGGATACGCAGTATTTT.

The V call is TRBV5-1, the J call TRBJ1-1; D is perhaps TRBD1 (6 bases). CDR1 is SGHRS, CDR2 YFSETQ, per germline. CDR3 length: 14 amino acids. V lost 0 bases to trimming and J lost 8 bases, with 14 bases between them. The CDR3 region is CASSLEGGGIEAFF. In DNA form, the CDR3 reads TGCGCCAGCAGCTTGGAGGGGGGAGGAATCGAAGCTTTCTTT. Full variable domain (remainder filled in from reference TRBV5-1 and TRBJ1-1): KAGVTQTPRYLIKTRGQQVTLSCSPISGHRSVSWYQQTPGQGLQFLFEYFSETQRNKGNFPGRFSGRQFSNSRSEMNVSTLELGDSALYLCASSLEGGGIEAFFGQGTRLTVV.

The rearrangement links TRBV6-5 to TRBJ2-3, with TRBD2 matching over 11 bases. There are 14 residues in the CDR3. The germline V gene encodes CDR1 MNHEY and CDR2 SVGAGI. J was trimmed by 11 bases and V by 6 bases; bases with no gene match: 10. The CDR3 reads CASSPETSGTVQYF. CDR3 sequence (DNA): TGTGCCAGCAGCCCCGAGACTAGCGGGACTGTGCAGTATTTT.

The DNA for the CDR3 is TGTGCCAGCAGCGGTACCCGGGGCGAGCAGTACTTC. Translation: CASSGTRGEQYF. This chain connects TRBV5-6 to TRBJ2-7; possibly TRBD2 for D (5 bases). CDR3 length equals 12 residues. Trimming cost V 4 bases and J 6 bases, with 11 bases left between them. In germline, CDR1 is SGHDT, CDR2 YYEEEE.

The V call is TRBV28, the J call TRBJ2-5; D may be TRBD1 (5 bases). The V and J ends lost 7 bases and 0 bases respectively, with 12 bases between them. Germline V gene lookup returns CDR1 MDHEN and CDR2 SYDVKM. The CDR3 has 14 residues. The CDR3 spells CASTRTRYQETQYF. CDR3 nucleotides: TGTGCCAGCACGCGGACAAGGTACCAAGAGACCCAGTACTTC.

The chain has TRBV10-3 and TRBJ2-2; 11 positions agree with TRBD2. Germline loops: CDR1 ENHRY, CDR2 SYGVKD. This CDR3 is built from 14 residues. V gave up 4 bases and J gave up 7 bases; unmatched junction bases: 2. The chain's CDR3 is CAISVGTSGGELFF. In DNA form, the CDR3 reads TGTGCCATCAGTGTCGGGACTAGCGGCGGGGAGCTGTTTTTT.

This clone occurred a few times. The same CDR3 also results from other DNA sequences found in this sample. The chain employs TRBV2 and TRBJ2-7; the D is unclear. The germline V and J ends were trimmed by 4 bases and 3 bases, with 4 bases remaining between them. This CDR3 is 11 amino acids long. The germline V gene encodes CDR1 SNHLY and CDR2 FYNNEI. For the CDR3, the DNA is TGTGCCAGCAGTGGCTACTACGAGCAGTACTTC. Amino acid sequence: CASSGYYEQYF.

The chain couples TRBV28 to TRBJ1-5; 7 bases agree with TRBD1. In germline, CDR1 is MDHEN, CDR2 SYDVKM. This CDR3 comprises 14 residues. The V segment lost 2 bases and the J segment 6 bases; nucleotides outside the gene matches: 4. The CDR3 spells CASSLEGGLQPQHF. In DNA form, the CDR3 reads TGTGCCAGCAGTTTAGAAGGGGGCCTTCAGCCCCAGCATTTT.

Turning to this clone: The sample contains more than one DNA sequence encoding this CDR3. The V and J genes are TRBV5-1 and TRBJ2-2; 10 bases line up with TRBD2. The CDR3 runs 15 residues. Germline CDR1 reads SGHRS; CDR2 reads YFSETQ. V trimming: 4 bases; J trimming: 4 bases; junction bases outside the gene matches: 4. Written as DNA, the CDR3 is TGCGCCAGCAGCCTAGCGGGAGCGGGCACCGGGGAGCTGTTTTTT. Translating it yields CASSLAGAGTGELFF.

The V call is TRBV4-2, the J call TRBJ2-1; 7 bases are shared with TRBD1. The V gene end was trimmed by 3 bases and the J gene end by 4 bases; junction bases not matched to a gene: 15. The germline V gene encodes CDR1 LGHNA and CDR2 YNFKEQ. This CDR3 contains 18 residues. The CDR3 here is CASSHGTLGQAKYNEQFF. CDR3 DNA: TGTGCCAGCAGCCATGGTACCTTAGGACAGGCCAAGTACAATGAGCAGTTCTTC.

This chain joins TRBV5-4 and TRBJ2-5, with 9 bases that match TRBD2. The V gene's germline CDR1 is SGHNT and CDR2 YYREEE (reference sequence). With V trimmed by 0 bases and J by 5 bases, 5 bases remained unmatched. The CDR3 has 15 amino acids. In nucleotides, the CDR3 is TGTGCCAGCAGCTTGGCTAGCGGGAAGGGGGAGACCCAGTACTTC. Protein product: CASSLASGKGETQYF.

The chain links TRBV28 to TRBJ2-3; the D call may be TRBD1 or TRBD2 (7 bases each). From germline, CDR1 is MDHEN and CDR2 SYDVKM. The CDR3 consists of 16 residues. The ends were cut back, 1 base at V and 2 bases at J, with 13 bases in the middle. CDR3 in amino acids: CASSLLGGGSTDTQYF. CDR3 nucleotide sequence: TGTGCCAGCAGTTTATTGGGAGGGGGCTCCACAGATACGCAGTATTTT.